These T cell receptor beta chains were read from a single sample in a study of CD8 T cells in Susac syndrome. TCRdb itself ran the immunoSEQ multiplex PCR reads through MiXCR, one entry per CDR3 protein. The data show tens of thousands of distinct CDR3 sequences, 90% to 95% seen once. The sequencing sample was made of CD8+ T cells from PBMCs. These TCRs come from a human donor in good health. Each CDR3 is given with its conserved first and last residue. D genes are given only for firm matches. Clone size is not always given. Where it is, it says once, few, many or a class for expanded clones.

clone_size,j_call,d_call,v_call,cdr3_aa,cdr3_nt
-,TRBJ2-1,TRBD1,TRBV7-9,CASTPRQGTAYNEQFF,TGTGCCAGCACCCCCCGGCAGGGGACAGCGTACAATGAGCAGTTCTTC
-,TRBJ2-3,-,TRBV7-9,CASSLANHRSQYF,TGTGCCAGCAGCTTAGCAAACCACAGATCGCAGTATTTT
-,TRBJ1-2,-,TRBV7-9,CASSLPRGGYTF,TGTGCCAGCAGCTTACCCCGTGGGGGCTACACCTTC
-,TRBJ2-7,-,TRBV10-3,CAISVEGSYEQYF,TGTGCCATCAGTGTTGAGGGTTCCTACGAGCAGTACTTC
-,TRBJ1-5,-,TRBV19,CASKGGVQPQHF,TGTGCCAGTAAAGGGGGTGTTCAGCCCCAGCATTTT
-,TRBJ2-1,-,TRBV6-5,CASSYGDEQFF,TGTGCCAGCAGTTACGGGGATGAGCAGTTCTTC
-,TRBJ1-1,-,TRBV12-3/TRBV12-4,CASSLTPEAFF,TGTGCCAGCAGCCTTACCCCCGAAGCTTTCTTT
-,TRBJ2-1,-,TRBV7-8,CASSYPRGSSSYNEQFF,TGTGCCAGCAGCTACCCCCGAGGCTCGAGCTCCTACAATGAGCAGTTCTTC
once,TRBJ1-3,-,TRBV23-1,CASSQSHRAGNTIYF,TGCGCCAGCAGTCAATCTCACAGGGCTGGAAACACCATATATTTT
-,TRBJ2-1,-,TRBV20-1,CSALGAGSHYNEQFF,TGCAGTGCTCTAGGGGCGGGATCTCACTACAATGAGCAGTTCTTC
-,TRBJ2-1,TRBD1,TRBV11-2,CASTDRRDYNEQFF,TGTGCCAGCACGGACAGGAGAGATTACAATGAGCAGTTCTTC
-,TRBJ2-7,TRBD2,TRBV5-1,CASSFGASGSSSYEQYF,TGCGCCAGCAGCTTTGGGGCTAGCGGGAGTTCCTCCTACGAGCAGTACTTC
-,TRBJ2-7,TRBD1,TRBV7-2,CASSFGTGYYEQYF,TGTGCCAGCAGCTTTGGGACAGGGTACTACGAGCAGTACTTC